This T cell receptor (beta chain) was sequenced during a study of blood T cell repertoires in COVID-19. The V end lost 7 bases, the J end lost 1 base, and 13 bases lay between the germline ends. This CDR3 region has 13 residues. Germline CDR1 reads SQVTM; CDR2 reads ANQGSEA. This table comes from immunoSEQ multiplex PCR, and its TCRdb copy is limited to in-frame clones, with some not included. The sample has roughly 130,000 clones, roughly 84% seen once. This clone was picked up one time. The specimen sequenced was peripheral blood. The J gene is TRBJ1-1, the V gene TRBV29-1; tentatively, D is TRBD1 (5 bases). This clonotype was sampled from a woman under 40 who had recovered from COVID-19. The CDR3 DNA reads TGCAGCGCTAAACCCCAGGGGAACACTGAAGCTTTCTTT. Translation gives CSAKPQGNTEAFF.